The 29 T cell receptor beta chains below all came from one sample that was sequenced in a study of T cells after somatic rescue of genetic block. Clones were sequenced by immunoSEQ multiplex PCR, and TCRdb holds only the in-frame ones, with some missing. The table shows fewer than 150,000 clones, with 80% to 95% occurring only once. Input material: peripheral blood mononuclear cells (PBMCs). All receptors come from a young woman.

The chain combines TRBV5-6 with TRBJ2-7; 8 bases fit TRBD1. The CDR3 loop spans 14 amino acids. Trimming removed 5 bases from V and 2 bases from J; junction bases left unmatched: 6. Germline V lookup: CDR1 SGHDT, CDR2 YYEEEE. This chain's CDR3 is CASSLDRDTYEQYF. The CDR3 nucleotides read TGTGCCAGCAGTCTGGACAGGGACACCTACGAGCAGTACTTC.

This clone appeared a single time. This sequence joins TRBV9 and TRBJ1-2; 9 bases match TRBD1. V lost 3 bases to trimming and J lost 4 bases; unmatched junction nucleotides: 10. CDR1 is SGDLS, CDR2 YYNGEE, per germline. The CDR3 runs 16 residues. In DNA, the CDR3 is TGTGCCAGCAGCGGCGGGACAGGGATTCTAGGCTATGGCTACACCTTC. Amino acid sequence: CASSGGTGILGYGYTF.

This sequence joins TRBV11-1 and TRBJ2-7, with a possible D match to TRBD2 (6 bases). The germline V gene has CDR1 SGHAT and CDR2 FQDESV (reference sequence). Trimming shortened V by 5 bases and J by 2 bases, and 16 bases separated the two germline ends. The CDR3 contains 15 residues. CDR3 residues: CASSPPRGGTYEQYF. CDR3 sequence (DNA): TGTGCCAGCAGCCCCCCCCGTGGAGGGACCTACGAGCAGTACTTC.

V usage is TRBV27 and J usage is TRBJ2-3, with D unclear. Germline V lookup: CDR1 MNHEY, CDR2 SMNVEV (reference sequence). The CDR3 consists of 13 residues. V was pared by 3 bases and J by 7 bases, with 11 bases between. The CDR3 is CASSFSTRHTQYF. The CDR3 coding sequence is TGTGCCAGCAGTTTCTCTACTCGCCATACGCAGTATTTT.

The V call is TRBV10-3, the J call TRBJ1-1; 7 nucleotides match TRBD1. The CDR3 consists of 13 residues. J lost 3 bases, V lost 5 bases, and 3 bases had no gene match. Germline CDR1 and CDR2: ENHRY and SYGVKD. Here the CDR3 reads CAISQTGHTEAFF. CDR3 bases: TGTGCCATCAGTCAGACAGGGCACACTGAAGCTTTCTTT.

This chain links TRBV5-1 with TRBJ2-7; 7 nucleotides agree with TRBD1. Germline values: CDR1 SGHRS, CDR2 YFSETQ. J lost 3 bases, V lost 4 bases, and 13 bases had no gene match. This CDR3 contains 16 residues. The CDR3 bases are TGCGCCAGCAGCAGGACCGGGACAGTGAAAGACTACGAGCAGTACTTC. It specifies CASSRTGTVKDYEQYF.

This chain connects TRBV11-2 to TRBJ1-3; D is undetermined. V lost 1 base to trimming and J lost 3 bases, with 4 bases between them. The V gene's germline CDR1 is SGHAT and CDR2 FQNNGV. The CDR3 extends over 13 amino acids. CDR3 amino acids: CASSLAVGNTIYF. In DNA form, the CDR3 reads TGTGCCAGCAGCTTAGCAGTTGGAAACACCATATATTTT.

The rearrangement uses TRBV9 and TRBJ2-1; no reliable D call. The CDR3 sequence is 15 residues long. Germline V gene sequence: CDR1 SGDLS, CDR2 YYNGEE. Trimming removed 3 bases from V and 0 bases from J, with 10 bases in between. The chain's CDR3 is CASSGDGSSYNEQFF. The CDR3 bases are TGTGCCAGCAGCGGCGACGGAAGCTCCTACAATGAGCAGTTCTTC.

V is TRBV7-3 and J is TRBJ2-3, with 12 nucleotides matching TRBD2. In germline, CDR1 is SGHTA, CDR2 FQGTGA. This CDR3 region has 16 residues. J was trimmed by 5 bases and V by 8 bases; bases with no gene match: 11. Here the CDR3 reads CASALLAGGQGDTQYF. The DNA for the CDR3 is TGTGCCAGCGCCCTTCTAGCGGGGGGGCAAGGAGATACGCAGTATTTT.

The chain is built from TRBV28 and TRBJ1-5; a possible D gene is TRBD1 (6 bases). The CDR3 runs 15 residues. The germline V gene encodes CDR1 MDHEN and CDR2 SYDVKM. The V and J ends lost 7 bases and 2 bases respectively, with 15 bases between them. CDR3 sequence (DNA): TGTGCCAGCACCCCTCAGGGGTGGGGCAATCAGCCCCAGCATTTT. It codes for CASTPQGWGNQPQHF.

This clone showed up just once. This chain links TRBV7-9 with TRBJ2-7, with 7 bases matching TRBD2. Germline trimming cut 4 bases from V and 0 bases from J; bases unmatched to any gene: 3. In germline, CDR1 is SEHNR, CDR2 FQNEAQ (reference sequence). This CDR3 is built from 14 residues. CDR3 sequence: CASSSRGVSYEQYF. In DNA form, the CDR3 reads TGTGCCAGCAGCTCACGGGGGGTCTCCTACGAGCAGTACTTC.

The chain joins TRBV7-2 to TRBJ1-3, with D maybe TRBD1 (6 bases). The V end lost 6 bases, the J end lost 0 bases, and 21 bases lay between the germline ends. CDR3 size: 18 residues. Germline loops: CDR1 SGHTA, CDR2 FQGNSA. The CDR3 reads CASSRSGGQGFSGNTIYF. DNA for the CDR3: TGTGCCAGCAGTCGCTCCGGGGGGCAGGGTTTCTCTGGAAACACCATATATTTT.

V and J are TRBV5-4 and TRBJ2-1; 8 bases line up with TRBD2. This CDR3 is 15 amino acids long. V was pared by 4 bases and J by 8 bases, with 11 bases of the junction left unmatched. The V gene's germline CDR1 is SGHNT and CDR2 YYREEE (reference sequence). The CDR3 coding sequence is TGTGCCAGCAGCGCTGGACTAGCCACTAGGGATGAGCAGTTCTTC. Translated: CASSAGLATRDEQFF.

This clone was detected a few times. The chain carries TRBV28 and TRBJ1-2; TRBD1 might be the D (5 bases). V lost 3 bases and J lost 4, with 9 bases in between. The CDR3 sequence is 13 residues long. Germline-derived CDR1 and CDR2 are MDHEN and SYDVKM. The CDR3 here is CASSLTALYGYTF. CDR3 DNA: TGTGCCAGCAGTTTGACAGCCCTCTATGGCTACACCTTC.

This clone has only one observation. Here the CDR3 DNA reads TGTGCCAGTAGTATTGGAGAATCTTACGAGCAGTACTTC. Encoded protein: CASSIGESYEQYF. V and J are TRBV19 and TRBJ2-7; no firm D call. Deletions cut 3 bases from V and 4 bases from J, with 10 bases between. Germline values: CDR1 LNHDA, CDR2 SQIVND (reference sequence). The CDR3 sequence is 13 residues long.

This rearrangement joins TRBV27 to TRBJ2-1, with no clear D. V was shortened by 6 bases and J by 7 bases, with 10 bases between the two germline ends. The CDR3 contains 12 residues. The V gene's germline CDR1 is MNHEY and CDR2 SMNVEV (reference sequence). This chain's CDR3 is CASRKSLNEQFF. The CDR3 coding sequence is TGTGCCAGCAGGAAGAGTTTGAATGAGCAGTTCTTC.

The chain is built from TRBV2 and TRBJ1-1; D gene ambiguous. The CDR3 runs 13 residues. The V gene's germline CDR1 is SNHLY and CDR2 FYNNEI. V was clipped by 2 bases and J by 0 bases, with 4 bases between them. This CDR3 reads CASSERVNTEAFF. The CDR3 coding sequence is TGTGCCAGCAGTGAACGAGTGAACACTGAAGCTTTCTTT. The whole variable domain, filled in from reference TRBV2 and TRBJ1-1, reads EPEVTQTPSHQVTQMGQEVILRCVPISNHLYFYWYRQILGQKVEFLVSFYNNEISEKSEIFDDQFSVERPDGSNFTLKIRSTKLEDSAMYFCASSERVNTEAFFGQGTRLTVV.

This chain joins TRBV27 and TRBJ1-1; no firm D call. This CDR3 is 13 amino acids long. V dropped 7 bases and J dropped 0 bases, with 9 bases sitting between them. From germline, CDR1 is MNHEY and CDR2 SMNVEV (reference sequence). CDR3 in amino acids: CASMRGLNTEAFF. The CDR3 DNA is TGTGCCAGCATGCGTGGGTTGAACACTGAAGCTTTCTTT.

Concerning this clone: One junction end disagrees with the germline gene, perhaps due to a read error. The J gene is TRBJ2-7, the V gene TRBV6-1; 7 nucleotides line up with TRBD2. Germline V gene sequence: CDR1 MNHNS, CDR2 SASEGT. CDR3 length: 16 amino acids. The CDR3 sequence is CTSSAPSSGANYEQYF. The CDR3 nucleotides are TGTACCAGCAGTGCCCCTTCGAGCGGGGCAAACTACGAGCAGTACTTC.

The V call is TRBV7-9, the J call TRBJ2-7; TRBD2 is a possible D gene (5 bases). There are 15 residues in the CDR3. Germline V gene sequence: CDR1 SEHNR, CDR2 FQNEAQ (reference sequence). Trimming removed 4 bases at V and 3 bases at J, with 16 bases between. CDR3 coding DNA: TGTGCCAGCAGCTCCCCGGGATCACCTATCTACGAGCAGTACTTC. Translating gives CASSSPGSPIYEQYF.

This chain uses TRBV7-9 with TRBJ1-3; D is unresolved. CDR3 size: 12 residues. V was pared by 5 bases and J by 3 bases, with 5 bases between. Germline CDR1 and CDR2: SEHNR and FQNEAQ (reference sequence). The CDR3 protein is CASSPNGNTIYF. The CDR3 DNA is TGTGCCAGCAGCCCCAATGGAAACACCATATATTTT.

The J gene is TRBJ1-1, the V gene TRBV30; D might be TRBD1 (6 bases). Per the germline V gene, CDR1 is GTSNPN and CDR2 is SVGIG (reference sequence). The CDR3 sequence is 16 residues long. Trimming left V 2 bases short and J 0 bases short, with 16 bases between. The CDR3 bases are TGTGCCTGGAGTTGGGGACAAATTAACATGAACACTGAAGCTTTCTTT. Translated, it gives CAWSWGQINMNTEAFF.

The chain recombines TRBV5-1 with TRBJ1-1, with 7 positions matching TRBD1. This CDR3 has 14 amino acids. The V segment lost 4 bases and the J segment 1 base; nucleotides outside the gene matches: 4. The V gene's germline CDR1 is SGHRS and CDR2 YFSETQ. The CDR3 loop is CASSLQGGNTEAFF. DNA of the CDR3: TGCGCCAGCAGCCTTCAGGGGGGGAACACTGAAGCTTTCTTT.

V and J are TRBV10-2 and TRBJ2-1, with TRBD2 matching 10 bases. Germline V gene lookup returns CDR1 WSHSY and CDR2 SAAADI. The CDR3 length is 16 residues. J lost 0 bases, V lost 5 bases, and 4 bases had no gene match. DNA of the CDR3: TGCGCCAGCAGTAAGCGGGGGGGGAGCTCCTACAATGAGCAGTTCTTC. This sequence encodes CASSKRGGSSYNEQFF.

The chain is built from TRBV30 and TRBJ2-3; possible D gene TRBD1, 5 bases. CDR1 and CDR2 (germline): GTSNPN, SVGIG (reference sequence). The V and J ends lost 3 bases and 4 bases respectively, with 14 bases between them. There are 14 residues in the CDR3. The CDR3 region is CAWRATQGPDTQYF. The CDR3 bases are TGTGCCTGGAGAGCAACTCAGGGTCCAGATACGCAGTATTTT.

The table lists this clone with a count of one. The J gene is TRBJ2-2, the V gene TRBV11-3; D possibly corresponds to TRBD2 (6 bases). Germline V gene lookup returns CDR1 SGHNT and CDR2 YENEEA. The CDR3 length is 15 residues. Trimming pared 1 base from V and 3 bases from J, leaving 9 bases between. The DNA for the CDR3 is TGTGCCAGCAGCTTAGGGGACTTTCACACCGGGGAGCTGTTTTTT. It is translated as CASSLGDFHTGELFF.

This sequence joins TRBV7-9 and TRBJ1-2; D is ambiguous. V lost 7 bases and J 5 bases, leaving 20 bases between the germline ends. Germline V lookup: CDR1 SEHNR, CDR2 FQNEAQ (reference sequence). The CDR3 has 15 residues. Here the CDR3 reads CASTPFGEDLYGYTF. CDR3 nucleotides: TGTGCCAGCACCCCTTTTGGGGAGGACCTTTATGGCTACACCTTC.

The genes are TRBV4-2 and TRBJ1-2, with 9 bases identical to TRBD1. Germline V gene sequence: CDR1 LGHNA, CDR2 YNFKEQ. Unmatched junction bases numbered 5, after V lost 5 bases and J lost 7 bases. The CDR3 has 13 amino acids. CDR3 in DNA: TGTGCCAGCAGCAACAGGGGGCGCAGTGGCTACACCTTC. It yields the protein CASSNRGRSGYTF.

The rearrangement links TRBV19 to TRBJ1-2; possibly TRBD1 for D (5 bases). The V and J ends lost 3 bases and 7 bases respectively, with 9 bases between them. This CDR3 spans 12 amino acids. Germline V gene sequence: CDR1 LNHDA, CDR2 SQIVND (reference sequence). Here the CDR3 DNA reads TGTGCCAGTAGTATTTCGGGGGTTGGCTACACCTTC. Its protein product is CASSISGVGYTF.